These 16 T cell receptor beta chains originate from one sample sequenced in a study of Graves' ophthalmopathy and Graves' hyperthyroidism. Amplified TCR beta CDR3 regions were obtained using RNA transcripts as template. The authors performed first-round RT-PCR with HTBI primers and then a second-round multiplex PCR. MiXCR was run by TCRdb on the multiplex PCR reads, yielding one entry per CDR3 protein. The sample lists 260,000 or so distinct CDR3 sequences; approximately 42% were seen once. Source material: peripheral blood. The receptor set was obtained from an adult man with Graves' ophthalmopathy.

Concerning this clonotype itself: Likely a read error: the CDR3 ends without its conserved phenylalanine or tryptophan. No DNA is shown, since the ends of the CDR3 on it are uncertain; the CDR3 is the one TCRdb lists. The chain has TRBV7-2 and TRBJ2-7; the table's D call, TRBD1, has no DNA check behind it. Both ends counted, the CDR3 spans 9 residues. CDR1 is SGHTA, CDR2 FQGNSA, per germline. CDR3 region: CASSLGRGR.

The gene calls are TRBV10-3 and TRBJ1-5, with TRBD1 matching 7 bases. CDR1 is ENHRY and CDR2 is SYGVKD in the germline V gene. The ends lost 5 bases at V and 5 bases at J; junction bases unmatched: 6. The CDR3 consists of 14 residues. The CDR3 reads CAISLGTEDQPQHF. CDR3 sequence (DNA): TGTGCCATCAGTCTGGGGACAGAAGATCAGCCCCAGCATTTT.

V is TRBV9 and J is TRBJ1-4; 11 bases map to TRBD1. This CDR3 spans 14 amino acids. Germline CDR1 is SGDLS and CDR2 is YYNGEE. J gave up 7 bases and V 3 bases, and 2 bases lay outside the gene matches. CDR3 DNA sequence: TGTGCCAGCAGCGGGGACAGGGGGTTTGAAAAACTGTTTTTT. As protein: CASSGDRGFEKLFF.

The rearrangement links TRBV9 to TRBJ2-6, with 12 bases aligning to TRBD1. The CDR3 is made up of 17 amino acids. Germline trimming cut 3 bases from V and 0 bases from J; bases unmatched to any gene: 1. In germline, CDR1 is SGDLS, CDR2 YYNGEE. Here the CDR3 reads CASSGGQGASGANVLTF. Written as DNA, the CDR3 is TGTGCCAGCAGCGGGGGACAGGGGGCCTCTGGGGCCAACGTCCTGACTTTC. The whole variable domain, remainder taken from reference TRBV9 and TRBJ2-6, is DSGVTQTPKHLITATGQRVTLRCSPRSGDLSVYWYQQSLDQGLQFLIQYYNGEERAKGNILERFSAQQFPDLHSELNLSSLELGDSALYFCASSGGQGASGANVLTFGAGSRLTVL.

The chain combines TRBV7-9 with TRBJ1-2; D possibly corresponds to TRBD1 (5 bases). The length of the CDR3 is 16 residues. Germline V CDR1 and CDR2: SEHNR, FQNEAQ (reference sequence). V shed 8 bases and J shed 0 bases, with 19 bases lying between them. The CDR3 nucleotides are TGTGCCAGCGTGGGGTCCGGGGCAGCAGCTAACTATGGCTACACCTTC. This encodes CASVGSGAAANYGYTF.

CDR3 in DNA: TGTGCCAGCAGATTAACGGGACAACCCGTTGAGCAGTACTTC. Translation: CASRLTGQPVEQYF. The gene calls are TRBV2 and TRBJ2-7, with D possibly being TRBD1 (6 bases). The CDR3 has 14 residues. V dropped 6 bases and J dropped 7 bases, with 19 bases sitting between them. Germline CDR1 reads SNHLY; CDR2 reads FYNNEI.

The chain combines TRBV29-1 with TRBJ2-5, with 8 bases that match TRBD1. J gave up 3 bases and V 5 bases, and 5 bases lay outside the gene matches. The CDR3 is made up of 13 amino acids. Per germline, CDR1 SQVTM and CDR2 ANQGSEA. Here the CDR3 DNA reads TGCAGCGTTACTGGACAGGGAGAAGAGACCCAGTACTTC. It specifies CSVTGQGEETQYF.

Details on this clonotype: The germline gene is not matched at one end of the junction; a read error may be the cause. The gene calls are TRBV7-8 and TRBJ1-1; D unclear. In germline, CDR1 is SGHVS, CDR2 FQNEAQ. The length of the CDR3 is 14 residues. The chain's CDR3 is CASSQETRAVEAFF. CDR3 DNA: TGCGCCAGCAGCCAAGAAACGAGGGCTGTTGAAGCTTTCTTT. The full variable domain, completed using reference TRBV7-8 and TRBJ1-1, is GAGVSQSPRYKVAKRGQDVALRCDPISGHVSLFWYQQALGQGPEFLTYFQNEAQLDKSGLPSDRFFAERPEGSVSTLKIQRTQQEDSAVYLCASSQETRAVEAFFGQGTRLTVV.

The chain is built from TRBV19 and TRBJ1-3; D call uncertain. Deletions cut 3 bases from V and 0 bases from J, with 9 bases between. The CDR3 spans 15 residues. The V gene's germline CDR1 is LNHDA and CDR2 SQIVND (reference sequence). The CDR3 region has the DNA TGTGCCAGTAGTATGGAGATAAGCTCTGGAAACACCATATATTTT. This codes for CASSMEISSGNTIYF.

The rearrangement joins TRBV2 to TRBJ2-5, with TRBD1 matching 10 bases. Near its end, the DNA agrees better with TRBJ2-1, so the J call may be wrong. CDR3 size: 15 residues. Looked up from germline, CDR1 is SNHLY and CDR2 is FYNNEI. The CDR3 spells CASTRGTGAYNEQFF. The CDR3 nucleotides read TGTGCCAGCACTCGGGGGACAGGGGCCTACAATGAGCAGTTCTTC.

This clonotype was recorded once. The DNA for the CDR3 is TGTGCCAGCAGCTTCTCCCTGGGGGACAGGGGGCCGTACGAGCAGTACTTC. Protein: CASSFSLGDRGPYEQYF. The chain is built from TRBV11-2 and TRBJ2-7; TRBD1 matches at 12 bases. The V gene's germline CDR1 is SGHAT and CDR2 FQNNGV. CDR3 length: 17 residues. J gave up 4 bases and V 3 bases, and 10 bases lay outside the gene matches.

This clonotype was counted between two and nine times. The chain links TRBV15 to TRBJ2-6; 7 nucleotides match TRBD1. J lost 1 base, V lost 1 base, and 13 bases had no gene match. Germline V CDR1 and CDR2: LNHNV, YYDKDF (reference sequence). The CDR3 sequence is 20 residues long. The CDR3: CATSRVGPGQSLSGANVLTF. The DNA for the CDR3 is TGTGCCACCAGCAGAGTTGGGCCGGGACAGTCCTTATCTGGGGCCAACGTCCTGACTTTC.

The CDR3 DNA is TGCAGCGTTGAGGGGACAGGGAATGAAAAACTGTTTTTT. The encoded protein is CSVEGTGNEKLFF. The rearrangement links TRBV29-1 to TRBJ1-4, with 9 bases lining up with TRBD1. The CDR3 is made up of 13 amino acids. V dropped 3 bases and J dropped 5; count of bases not matched to a gene: 1. The germline V gene encodes CDR1 SQVTM and CDR2 ANQGSEA.

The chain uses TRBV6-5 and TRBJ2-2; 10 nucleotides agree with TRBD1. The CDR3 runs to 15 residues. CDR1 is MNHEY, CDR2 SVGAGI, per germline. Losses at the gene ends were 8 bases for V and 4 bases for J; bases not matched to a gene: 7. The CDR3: CASSRQGATTGELFF. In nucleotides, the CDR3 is TGTGCCAGCTCGAGACAGGGGGCGACCACCGGGGAGCTGTTTTTT.

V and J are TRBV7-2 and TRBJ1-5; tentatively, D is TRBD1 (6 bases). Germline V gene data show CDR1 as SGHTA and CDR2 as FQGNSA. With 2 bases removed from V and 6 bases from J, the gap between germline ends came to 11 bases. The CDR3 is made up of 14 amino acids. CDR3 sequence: CASSLNGGLQPQHF. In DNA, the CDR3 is TGTGCCAGCAGCTTAAATGGGGGCCTTCAGCCCCAGCATTTT.

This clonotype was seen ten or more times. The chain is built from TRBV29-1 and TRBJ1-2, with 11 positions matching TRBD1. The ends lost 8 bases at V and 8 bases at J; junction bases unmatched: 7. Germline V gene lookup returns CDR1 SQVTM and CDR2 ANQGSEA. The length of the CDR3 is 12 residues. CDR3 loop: CSILDRGQGYTF. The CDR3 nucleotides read TGCAGCATTCTGGACAGGGGGCAGGGCTACACCTTC.